This T cell receptor beta chain came from a study of shared clonotypes between healthy human individuals. TCRdb keeps only in-frame clones here, not all; method: immunoSEQ multiplex PCR. The sample has 850,000 to 1,100,000 clones; around three quarters are singletons. CDR1 SQVTM and CDR2 ANQGSEA come from the germline V gene. After removal of 6 bases from V and 6 bases from J, the junction contained 3 bases not matched to a gene. This CDR3 is built from 11 residues. Regarding this clone: Other DNA sequences in the same sample also yield this CDR3.

The chain carries TRBV29-1 and TRBJ2-3, with TRBD1 matching over 7 bases. This receptor was obtained from a man aged 18 to 29 in good health. Some clones in this sample may be carry-over from other donors' samples. Specimen: memory CD4+ T cells from PBMCs. Subset indicated: CD45RA-negative fraction. The CDR3 DNA reads as TGCAGCGTAGACAGGGCGGATACGCAGTATTTT. It encodes CSVDRADTQYF.